These 27 T cell receptor beta chains share one sample of origin, sequenced in a study of blood T cell repertoires in COVID-19. The data were produced by immunoSEQ multiplex PCR, yet TCRdb's version contains in-frame clones alone and is incomplete. The repertoire holds hundreds of thousands of clones, with approximately 86% as singletons. The sample consisted of peripheral blood. Source of these receptors: a woman in her 70s with COVID-19, enrolled during active disease.

The genes are TRBV5-1 and TRBJ2-7; the D gene is possibly TRBD1 (7 bases). The V end was cut by 5 bases, the J end by 3 bases, with 18 bases between. Germline CDR1 SGHRS, CDR2 YFSETQ. This CDR3 contains 15 residues. The DNA of the CDR3 is TGCGCCAGCAGTCGGAGTCCAGGGGGAGGCTACGAGCAGTACTTC. Its protein is CASSRSPGGGYEQYF.

As DNA, the CDR3 is TGTGCCAGCAGTTTTCCAGAGACTCGGTATGGCTACACCTTC. This sequence encodes CASSFPETRYGYTF. V and J are TRBV6-2 or TRBV6-3 and TRBJ1-2; D unclear. Trimming removed 4 bases at V and 5 bases at J, with 14 bases between. Germline values: CDR1 MNHEY, CDR2 SVGEGT. The CDR3 is 14 amino acids.

V and J are TRBV3-1 (or the pseudogene TRBV3-2) and TRBJ1-2; 7 nucleotides line up with TRBD1. After removal of 3 bases from V and 8 bases from J, the junction contained 9 bases not matched to a gene. This CDR3 has 14 amino acids. The germline CDR1 and CDR2 sequences are LGHDT and YNNKEL (reference sequence). The CDR3 loop is CASSQSEGAGGYTF. In nucleotides, the CDR3 is TGTGCCAGCAGCCAGAGTGAGGGGGCTGGAGGCTACACCTTC.

In this sample, this clone turned up a few times. This chain connects TRBV5-6 to TRBJ1-5, with a tentative D call TRBD1 (5 bases). Trimming stripped 2 bases from V and 7 bases from J, with 16 bases between. The CDR3 sequence is 15 residues long. Germline values: CDR1 SGHDT, CDR2 YYEEEE. Here the CDR3 DNA reads TGTGCCAGCAGCTTAGGGCCGACAGTTAAACAGCCCCAGCATTTT. Translated, it gives CASSLGPTVKQPQHF.

This chain joins TRBV4-3 and TRBJ2-7; D is uncertain. The CDR3 loop spans 15 amino acids. The V end lost 0 bases, the J end lost 3 bases, and 12 bases lay between the germline ends. Germline CDR1 and CDR2: LGHNA and YSLEER. CDR3 region: CASSQELLEHYEQYF. The CDR3 DNA reads as TGCGCCAGCAGCCAAGAATTGCTAGAACACTACGAGCAGTACTTC.

This clone was counted a single time. The J gene is TRBJ1-2, the V gene TRBV19, with D perhaps TRBD1 (6 bases). Between the trimmed V and J ends, which lost 5 bases and 4 bases, there was a span of 11 bases. From germline, CDR1 is LNHDA and CDR2 SQIVND (reference sequence). The CDR3 is 13 amino acids. Here the CDR3 DNA reads TGTGCCAGTAGTTCCCCGGACAGCTATGGCTACACCTTC. Amino acids: CASSSPDSYGYTF.

The gene calls are TRBV5-5 and TRBJ2-5, with a tentative D call TRBD1 (6 bases). CDR3 length: 15 amino acids. V lost 4 bases to trimming and J lost 2 bases, with 15 bases between them. Germline CDR1 and CDR2: SGHKS and YYEKEE (reference sequence). The CDR3 bases are TGTGCCAGCAGCCCCTGGGACATAAGACAAGAGACCCAGTACTTC. Translated, it gives CASSPWDIRQETQYF.

This clone was counted a few times. This chain connects TRBV18 to TRBJ1-1; D uncertain. The germline V gene encodes CDR1 KGHSH and CDR2 LQKENI. The CDR3 consists of 13 residues. Trimming removed 5 bases at V and 2 bases at J, with 9 bases between. The CDR3 nucleotides are TGTGCCAGCTCATCCACAGCTAACACTGAAGCTTTCTTT. Its translation is CASSSTANTEAFF.

The chain recombines TRBV5-1 with TRBJ2-7; 10 nucleotides align to TRBD2. The CDR3 has 15 residues. Per the germline V gene, CDR1 is SGHRS and CDR2 is YFSETQ. J gave up 5 bases and V 1 base, and 6 bases lay outside the gene matches. CDR3 in amino acids: CASSLQLAGFNEQYF. The CDR3 DNA reads as TGCGCCAGCAGCTTGCAACTAGCGGGGTTCAACGAGCAGTACTTC. Full variable domain (rest looked up from reference TRBV5-1 and TRBJ2-7): KAGVTQTPRYLIKTRGQQVTLSCSPISGHRSVSWYQQTPGQGLQFLFEYFSETQRNKGNFPGRFSGRQFSNSRSEMNVSTLELGDSALYLCASSLQLAGFNEQYFGPGTRLTVT.

The rearrangement uses TRBV7-7 and TRBJ2-2; D is unclear. The CDR3 contains 13 residues. V was cut by 5 bases and J by 7 bases, with 11 bases left in between. Germline CDR1 reads SSHAT; CDR2 reads FNYEAQ (reference sequence). The chain's CDR3 is CASSIDTHGELFF. In nucleotides, the CDR3 is TGTGCCAGCAGCATTGACACCCACGGGGAGCTGTTTTTT.

The chain has TRBV6-2 or TRBV6-3 and TRBJ1-1; 9 bases align to TRBD1. Losses at the gene ends were 4 bases for V and 0 bases for J; bases not matched to a gene: 6. Germline V lookup: CDR1 MNHEY, CDR2 SVGEGT. The length of the CDR3 is 16 residues. For the CDR3, the DNA is TGTGCCAGCAGTTTAACAGGGGGCGCCTTGAACACTGAAGCTTTCTTT. It yields the protein CASSLTGGALNTEAFF.

This chain joins TRBV13 and TRBJ2-3, with D tentatively TRBD2 (7 bases). V lost 6 bases and J 2 bases, leaving 15 bases between the germline ends. The CDR3 has 15 amino acids. Germline V gene lookup returns CDR1 PRHDT and CDR2 FYEKMQ (reference sequence). The CDR3 DNA reads as TGTGCCAGCAGAATAGGGGGGGGCCCCACAGATACGCAGTATTTT. It translates to CASRIGGGPTDTQYF.

V usage is TRBV3-1 (or the pseudogene TRBV3-2) and J usage is TRBJ1-5; 9 positions match TRBD1. Trimming took 4 bases from V and 7 from J; bases not matched to a gene: 5. CDR3 length equals 14 residues. Per the germline V gene, CDR1 is LGHDT and CDR2 is YNNKEL (reference sequence). Written as DNA, the CDR3 is TGTGCCAGCAGCCTCACAGGGGGCGGGCAGCCCCAGCATTTT. Protein sequence: CASSLTGGGQPQHF.

This sequence joins TRBV7-8 and TRBJ1-4; 10 positions agree with TRBD1. The CDR3 covers 16 residues. Germline-derived CDR1 and CDR2 are SGHVS and FQNEAQ. Unmatched junction bases numbered 3, after V lost 5 bases and J lost 0 bases. In DNA form, the CDR3 reads TGTGCCAGCAGCAGGACAGGGGGTGCAACTAATGAAAAACTGTTTTTT. It codes for CASSRTGGATNEKLFF.

This clone was counted once. This chain joins TRBV19 and TRBJ2-3; 7 nucleotides agree with TRBD1. This CDR3 is built from 15 residues. V shed 2 bases, J shed 0 bases, and the junction held 2 bases outside the gene matches. Germline loops: CDR1 LNHDA, CDR2 SQIVND (reference sequence). Written as DNA, the CDR3 is TGTGCCAGTAGTATACGCAGGGGGAGCACAGATACGCAGTATTTT. Translated, it gives CASSIRRGSTDTQYF.

The V gene is TRBV12-3 or TRBV12-4, the J gene TRBJ1-2; 7 bases are a match to TRBD1. V lost 1 base to trimming and J lost 8 bases; unmatched junction nucleotides: 4. CDR3 length: 13 amino acids. This chain's CDR3 is CASSLGDRVGYTF. The DNA of the CDR3 is TGTGCCAGCAGTTTAGGAGACAGGGTAGGCTACACCTTC.

This clone was seen only once. This rearrangement joins TRBV4-3 to TRBJ2-1, with TRBD1 matching over 7 bases. Per germline, CDR1 LGHNA and CDR2 YSLEER. The CDR3 totals 14 residues. V lost 1 base to trimming and J lost 8 bases; unmatched junction nucleotides: 5. The CDR3 sequence is CASSQGQGRDEQFF. CDR3 DNA: TGCGCCAGCAGCCAAGGACAGGGTAGGGATGAGCAGTTCTTC.

This chain links TRBV24-1 with TRBJ1-5, with 7 bases identical to TRBD1. V shed 9 bases, J shed 0 bases, and the junction held 4 bases outside the gene matches. This CDR3 has 14 amino acids. Germline V lookup: CDR1 KGHDR, CDR2 SFDVKD. CDR3 amino acids: CATPGTVSNQPQHF. The CDR3 DNA reads as TGTGCCACCCCCGGGACAGTTAGCAATCAGCCCCAGCATTTT.

The rearrangement joins TRBV6-5 to TRBJ2-1; TRBD1 agrees at 10 bases. Germline CDR1 reads MNHEY; CDR2 reads SVGAGI. CDR3 length: 16 residues. Trimming at V came to 0 bases and at J to 7 bases, leaving 6 bases not matched to a gene. The CDR3 DNA is TGTGCCAGCAGTTACTCGACAGGGGGCTTTATGAATGAGCAGTTCTTC. Residues: CASSYSTGGFMNEQFF.

The chain uses TRBV7-2 and TRBJ2-7; 8 bases match TRBD2. The CDR3 has 15 residues. Per germline, CDR1 SGHTA and CDR2 FQGNSA. Trimming removed 5 bases from V and 4 bases from J; junction bases left unmatched: 10. CDR3 in amino acids: CASSPTSLAEYEQYF. In DNA, the CDR3 is TGTGCCAGCAGCCCAACTTCACTAGCGGAATACGAGCAGTACTTC. Looking up the rest from reference TRBV7-2 and TRBJ2-7 gives the full variable domain: GAGVSQSPSNKVTEKGKDVELRCDPISGHTALYWYRQSLGQGLEFLIYFQGNSAPDKSGLPSDRFSAERTGGSVSTLTIQRTQQEDSAVYLCASSPTSLAEYEQYFGPGTRLTVT.

This chain links TRBV18 with TRBJ1-3; D not certain. V was pared by 5 bases and J by 0 bases, with 11 bases between. CDR1 and CDR2 from the germline V gene are KGHSH and LQKENI. This CDR3 is built from 15 residues. Written as DNA, the CDR3 is TGTGCCAGCTCATTAACAGCAACCTCTGGAAACACCATATATTTT. Translation: CASSLTATSGNTIYF.

This chain connects TRBV28 to TRBJ1-1, with 7 positions matching TRBD1. V was clipped by 5 bases and J by 1 base; unmatched bases: 7. CDR1 is MDHEN and CDR2 is SYDVKM in the germline V gene. CDR3 size: 15 residues. Written as DNA, the CDR3 is TGTGCCAGCAGTCCCACCAGGGGGTGGAACACTGAAGCTTTCTTT. Translation: CASSPTRGWNTEAFF.

The chain couples TRBV5-4 to TRBJ2-1; a weak D match, TRBD2 (5 bases). From germline, CDR1 is SGHNT and CDR2 YYREEE (reference sequence). The CDR3 runs to 13 residues. V lost 0 bases and J 6 bases, leaving 7 bases between the germline ends. In DNA form, the CDR3 reads TGTGCCAGCAGCTTGGAGACTACCAATGAGCAGTTCTTC. It codes for CASSLETTNEQFF. Complete variable domain (other parts from reference TRBV5-4 and TRBJ2-1): ETGVTQSPTHLIKTRGQQVTLRCSSQSGHNTVSWYQQALGQGPQFIFQYYREEENGRGNFPPRFSGLQFPNYSSELNVNALELDDSALYLCASSLETTNEQFFGPGTRLTVL.

This chain uses TRBV6-1 with TRBJ1-2; D unresolved. Trimming stripped 1 base from V and 8 bases from J, with 26 bases between. Germline CDR1 MNHNS, CDR2 SASEGT. This CDR3 contains 18 residues. Here the CDR3 DNA reads TGTGCCAGCAGTGAAGTTGTCTTAGGGAGGGAGGGAATGGAAGGCTACACCTTC. Translation gives CASSEVVLGREGMEGYTF.

The rearrangement joins TRBV28 to TRBJ2-1; 11 bases are shared with TRBD1. V trimming: 7 bases; J trimming: 8 bases; junction bases outside the gene matches: 10. The CDR3 covers 15 residues. Germline assignment: CDR1 MDHEN and CDR2 SYDVKM. As DNA, the CDR3 is TGTGCCAGCAATGCGCCGGGACAGGGGGGCGATGAGCAGTTCTTC. It encodes CASNAPGQGGDEQFF.

The V gene is TRBV6-5, the J gene TRBJ1-4; TRBD1 matches at 8 bases. Germline lookup yields CDR1 MNHEY and CDR2 SVGAGI. V trimming: 4 bases; J trimming: 6 bases; junction bases outside the gene matches: 10. The CDR3 is 16 residues long. The DNA for the CDR3 is TGTGCCAGCAGTTCAGGGGGCGCAGTTCGGTATGAAAAACTGTTTTTT. Its translation: CASSSGGAVRYEKLFF.

The chain has TRBV19 and TRBJ2-3; 7 bases are shared with TRBD2. Germline V gene sequence: CDR1 LNHDA, CDR2 SQIVND (reference sequence). J was trimmed by 1 base and V by 3 bases; bases with no gene match: 1. CDR3 length: 14 residues. As DNA, the CDR3 is TGTGCCAGTAGTATTAGCGGGCGCACAGATACGCAGTATTTT. It yields the protein CASSISGRTDTQYF.